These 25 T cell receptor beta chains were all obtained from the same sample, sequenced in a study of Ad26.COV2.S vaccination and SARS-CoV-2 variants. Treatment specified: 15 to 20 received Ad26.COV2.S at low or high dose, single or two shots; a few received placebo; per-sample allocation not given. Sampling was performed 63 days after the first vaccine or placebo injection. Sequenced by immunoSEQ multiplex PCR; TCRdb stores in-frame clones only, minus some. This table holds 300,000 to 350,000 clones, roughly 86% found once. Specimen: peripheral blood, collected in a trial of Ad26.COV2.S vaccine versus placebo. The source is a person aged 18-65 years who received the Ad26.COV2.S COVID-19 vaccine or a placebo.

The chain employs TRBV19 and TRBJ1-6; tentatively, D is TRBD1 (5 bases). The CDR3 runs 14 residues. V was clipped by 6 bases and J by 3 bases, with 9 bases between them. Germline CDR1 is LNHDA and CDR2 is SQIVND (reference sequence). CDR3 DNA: TGTGCCAGTAGACCAGGGATCTATAATTCACCCCTCCACTTT. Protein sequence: CASRPGIYNSPLHF.

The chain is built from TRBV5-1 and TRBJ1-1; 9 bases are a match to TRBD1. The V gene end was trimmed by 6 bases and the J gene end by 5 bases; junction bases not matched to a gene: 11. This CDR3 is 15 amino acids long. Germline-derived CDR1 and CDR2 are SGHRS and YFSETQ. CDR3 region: CASTDPGQGRTEAFF. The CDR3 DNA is TGCGCCAGCACTGATCCGGGACAGGGACGGACTGAAGCTTTCTTT.

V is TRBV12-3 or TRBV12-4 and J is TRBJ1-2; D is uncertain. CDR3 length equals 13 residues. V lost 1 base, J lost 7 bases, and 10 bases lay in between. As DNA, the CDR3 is TGTGCCAGCAGTTTAGGGCGGACCCCTGGCTACACCTTC. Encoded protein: CASSLGRTPGYTF.

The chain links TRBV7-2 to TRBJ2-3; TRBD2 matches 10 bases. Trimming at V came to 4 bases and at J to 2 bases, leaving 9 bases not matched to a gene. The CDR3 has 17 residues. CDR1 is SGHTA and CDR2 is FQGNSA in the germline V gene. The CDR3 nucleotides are TGTGCCAGCAGCTATCCCGGGACTAGCGATCTCACAGATACGCAGTATTTT. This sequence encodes CASSYPGTSDLTDTQYF. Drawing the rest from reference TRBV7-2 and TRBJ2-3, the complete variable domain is GAGVSQSPSNKVTEKGKDVELRCDPISGHTALYWYRQSLGQGLEFLIYFQGNSAPDKSGLPSDRFSAERTGGSVSTLTIQRTQQEDSAVYLCASSYPGTSDLTDTQYFGPGTRLTVL.

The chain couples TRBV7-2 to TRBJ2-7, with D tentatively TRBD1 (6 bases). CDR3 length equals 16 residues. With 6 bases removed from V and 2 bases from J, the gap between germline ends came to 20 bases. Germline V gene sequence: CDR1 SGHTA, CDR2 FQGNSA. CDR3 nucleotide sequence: TGTGCCAGCAGAAAAGGGGGTGGGCCTGGGACCTACGAGCAGTACTTC. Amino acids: CASRKGGGPGTYEQYF.

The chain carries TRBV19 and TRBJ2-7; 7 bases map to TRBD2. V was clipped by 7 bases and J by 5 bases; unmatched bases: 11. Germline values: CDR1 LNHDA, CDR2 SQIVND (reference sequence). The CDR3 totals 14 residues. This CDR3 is CASKVPGGGDEQYF. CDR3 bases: TGTGCCAGTAAGGTTCCGGGAGGCGGGGACGAGCAGTACTTC.

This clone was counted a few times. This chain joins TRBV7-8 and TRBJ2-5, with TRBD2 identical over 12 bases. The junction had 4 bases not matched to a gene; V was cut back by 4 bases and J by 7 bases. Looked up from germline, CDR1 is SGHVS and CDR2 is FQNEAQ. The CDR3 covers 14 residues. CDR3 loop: CASSSLAGGVTQYF. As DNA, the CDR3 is TGTGCCAGCAGCTCTCTAGCGGGGGGGGTGACCCAGTACTTC.

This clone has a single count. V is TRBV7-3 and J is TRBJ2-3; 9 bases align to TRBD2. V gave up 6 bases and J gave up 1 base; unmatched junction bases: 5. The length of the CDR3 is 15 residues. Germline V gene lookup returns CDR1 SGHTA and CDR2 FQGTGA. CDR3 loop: CASSTIAGGTDTQYF. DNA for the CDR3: TGTGCCAGCAGTACCATAGCGGGGGGCACAGATACGCAGTATTTT.

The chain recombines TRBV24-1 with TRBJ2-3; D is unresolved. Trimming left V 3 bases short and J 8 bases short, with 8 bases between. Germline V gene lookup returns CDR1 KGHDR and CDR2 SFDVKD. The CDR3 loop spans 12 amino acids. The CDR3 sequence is CATSDPRSTQYF. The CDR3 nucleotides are TGTGCCACCAGTGATCCCAGGAGTACGCAGTATTTT.

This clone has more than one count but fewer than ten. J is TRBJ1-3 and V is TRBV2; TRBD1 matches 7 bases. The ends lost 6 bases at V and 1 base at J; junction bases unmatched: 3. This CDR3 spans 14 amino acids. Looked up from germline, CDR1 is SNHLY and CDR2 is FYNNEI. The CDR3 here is CASRETGSGNTIYF. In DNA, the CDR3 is TGTGCCAGCAGAGAGACAGGGTCTGGAAACACCATATATTTT.

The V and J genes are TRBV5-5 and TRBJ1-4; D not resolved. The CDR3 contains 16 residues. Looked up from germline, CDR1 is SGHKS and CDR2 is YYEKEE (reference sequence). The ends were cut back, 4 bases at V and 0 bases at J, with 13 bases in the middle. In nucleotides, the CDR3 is TGTGCCAGCAGCAGAAGGTCGGCAACAACTAATGAAAAACTGTTTTTT. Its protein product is CASSRRSATTNEKLFF.

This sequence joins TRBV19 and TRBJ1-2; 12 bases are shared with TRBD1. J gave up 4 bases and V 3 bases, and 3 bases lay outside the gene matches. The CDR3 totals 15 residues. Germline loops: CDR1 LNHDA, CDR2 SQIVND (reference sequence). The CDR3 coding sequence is TGTGCCAGTAGTATGGGACAGGGGGCAGCCTATGGCTACACCTTC. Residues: CASSMGQGAAYGYTF.

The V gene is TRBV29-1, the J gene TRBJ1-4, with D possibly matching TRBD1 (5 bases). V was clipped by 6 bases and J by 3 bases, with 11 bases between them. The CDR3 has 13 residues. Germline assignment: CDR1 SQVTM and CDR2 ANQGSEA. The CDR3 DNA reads TGCAGCGTGAGTAAGGGGCCTAATGAAAAACTGTTTTTT. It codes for CSVSKGPNEKLFF.

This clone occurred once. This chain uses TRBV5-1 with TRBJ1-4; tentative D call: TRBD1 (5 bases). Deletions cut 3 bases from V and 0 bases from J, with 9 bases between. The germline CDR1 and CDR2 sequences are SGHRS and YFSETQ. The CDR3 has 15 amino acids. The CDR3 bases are TGCGCCAGCAGCTGGGGGGATGCAACTAATGAAAAACTGTTTTTT. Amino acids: CASSWGDATNEKLFF. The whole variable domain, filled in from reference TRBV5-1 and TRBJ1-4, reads KAGVTQTPRYLIKTRGQQVTLSCSPISGHRSVSWYQQTPGQGLQFLFEYFSETQRNKGNFPGRFSGRQFSNSRSEMNVSTLELGDSALYLCASSWGDATNEKLFFGSGTQLSVL.

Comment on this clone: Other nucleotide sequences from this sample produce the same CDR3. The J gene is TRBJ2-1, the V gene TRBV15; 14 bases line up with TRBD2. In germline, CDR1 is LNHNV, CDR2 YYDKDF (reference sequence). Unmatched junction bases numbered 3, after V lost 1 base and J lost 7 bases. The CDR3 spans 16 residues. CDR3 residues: CATSRGGLAGGNEQFF. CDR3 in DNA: TGTGCCACCAGCAGAGGCGGACTAGCGGGGGGAAATGAGCAGTTCTTC.

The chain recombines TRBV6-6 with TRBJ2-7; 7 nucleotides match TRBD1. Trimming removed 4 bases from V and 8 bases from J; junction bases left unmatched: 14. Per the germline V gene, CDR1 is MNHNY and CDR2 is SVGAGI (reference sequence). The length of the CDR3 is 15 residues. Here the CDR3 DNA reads TGTGCCAGCAGTTCTCCGGGACAGAGAGTTACGAAGCAGTACTTC. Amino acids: CASSSPGQRVTKQYF.

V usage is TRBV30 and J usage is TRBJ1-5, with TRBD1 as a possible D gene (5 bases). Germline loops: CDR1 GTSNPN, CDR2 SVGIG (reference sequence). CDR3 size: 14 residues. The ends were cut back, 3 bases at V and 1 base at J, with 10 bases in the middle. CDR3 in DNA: TGTGCCTGGAGCGCAGGGACGAGCAATCAGCCCCAGCATTTT. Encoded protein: CAWSAGTSNQPQHF. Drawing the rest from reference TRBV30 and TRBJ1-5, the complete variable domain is SQTIHQWPATLVQPVGSPLSLECTVEGTSNPNLYWYRQAAGRGLQLLFYSVGIGQISSEVPQNLSASRPQDRQFILSSKKLLLSDSGFYLCAWSAGTSNQPQHFGDGTRLSIL.

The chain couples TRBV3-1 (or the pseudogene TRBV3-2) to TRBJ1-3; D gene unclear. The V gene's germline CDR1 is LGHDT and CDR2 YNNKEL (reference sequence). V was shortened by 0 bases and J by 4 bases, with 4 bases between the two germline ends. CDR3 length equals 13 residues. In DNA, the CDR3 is TGTGCCAGCAGCCAAGATCTGGGAAACACCATATATTTT. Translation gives CASSQDLGNTIYF.

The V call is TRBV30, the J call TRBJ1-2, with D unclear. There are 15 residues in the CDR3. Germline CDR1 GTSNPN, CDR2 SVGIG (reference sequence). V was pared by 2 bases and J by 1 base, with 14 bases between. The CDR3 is CAWSFGLSLNYGYTF. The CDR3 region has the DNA TGTGCCTGGAGTTTTGGGCTTTCCCTTAACTATGGCTACACCTTC. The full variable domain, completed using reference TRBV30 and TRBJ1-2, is SQTIHQWPATLVQPVGSPLSLECTVEGTSNPNLYWYRQAAGRGLQLLFYSVGIGQISSEVPQNLSASRPQDRQFILSSKKLLLSDSGFYLCAWSFGLSLNYGYTFGSGTRLTVV.

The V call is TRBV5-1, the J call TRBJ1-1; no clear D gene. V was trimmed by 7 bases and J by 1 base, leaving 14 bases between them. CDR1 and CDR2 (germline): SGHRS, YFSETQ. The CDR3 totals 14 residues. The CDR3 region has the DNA TGCGCCAGCCGCGGTAATAGAGGGAACACTGAAGCTTTCTTT. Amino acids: CASRGNRGNTEAFF.

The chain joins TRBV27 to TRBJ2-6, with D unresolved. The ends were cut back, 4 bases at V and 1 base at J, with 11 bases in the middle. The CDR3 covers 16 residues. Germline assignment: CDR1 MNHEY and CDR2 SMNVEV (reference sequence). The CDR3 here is CASSSGRMSGANVLTF. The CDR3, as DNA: TGTGCCAGCAGTTCGGGCAGGATGTCTGGGGCCAACGTCCTGACTTTC.

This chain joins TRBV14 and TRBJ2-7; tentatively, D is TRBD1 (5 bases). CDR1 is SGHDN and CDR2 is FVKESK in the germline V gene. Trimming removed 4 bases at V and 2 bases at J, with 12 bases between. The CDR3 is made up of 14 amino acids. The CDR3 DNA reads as TGTGCCAGCAGCCCCTTGGGGCAAACCTACGAGCAGTACTTC. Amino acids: CASSPLGQTYEQYF.

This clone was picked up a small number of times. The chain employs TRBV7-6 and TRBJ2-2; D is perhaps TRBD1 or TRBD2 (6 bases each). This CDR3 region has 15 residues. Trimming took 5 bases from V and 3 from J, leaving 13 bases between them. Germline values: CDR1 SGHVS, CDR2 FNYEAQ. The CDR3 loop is CASSRPGADTGELFF. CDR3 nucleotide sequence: TGTGCCAGCAGCCGGCCGGGGGCGGACACCGGGGAGCTGTTTTTT.

CDR3 nucleotides: TGTGCCAGCAGCGAAGGACAGGGGCAGACTGAAGCTTTCTTT. Translating it yields CASSEGQGQTEAFF. This rearrangement joins TRBV7-9 to TRBJ1-1, with 9 nucleotides matching TRBD1. Germline V CDR1 and CDR2: SEHNR, FQNEAQ (reference sequence). V was clipped by 5 bases and J by 5 bases; unmatched bases: 6. The CDR3 consists of 14 residues.

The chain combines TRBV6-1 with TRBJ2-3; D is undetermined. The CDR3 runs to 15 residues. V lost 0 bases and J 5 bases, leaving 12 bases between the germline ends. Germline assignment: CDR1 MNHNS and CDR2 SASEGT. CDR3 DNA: TGTGCCAGCAGTGAAGCGATAATGGCTTTAGATACGCAGTATTTT. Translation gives CASSEAIMALDTQYF.